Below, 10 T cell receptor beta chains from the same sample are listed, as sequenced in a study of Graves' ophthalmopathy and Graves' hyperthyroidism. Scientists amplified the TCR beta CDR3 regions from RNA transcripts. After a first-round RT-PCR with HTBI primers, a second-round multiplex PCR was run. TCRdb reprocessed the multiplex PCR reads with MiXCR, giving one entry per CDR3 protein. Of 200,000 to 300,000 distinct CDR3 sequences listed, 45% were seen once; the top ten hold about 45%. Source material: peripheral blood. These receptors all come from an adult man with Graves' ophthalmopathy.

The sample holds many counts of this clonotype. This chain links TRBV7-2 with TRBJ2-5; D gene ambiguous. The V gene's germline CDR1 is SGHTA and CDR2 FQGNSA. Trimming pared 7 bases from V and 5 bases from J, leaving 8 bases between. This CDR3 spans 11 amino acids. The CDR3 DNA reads TGTGCCAGCACCGACGCGGAGACCCAGTACTTC. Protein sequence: CASTDAETQYF. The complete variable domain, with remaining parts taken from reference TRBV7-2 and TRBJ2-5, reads GAGVSQSPSNKVTEKGKDVELRCDPISGHTALYWYRQSLGQGLEFLIYFQGNSAPDKSGLPSDRFSAERTGGSVSTLTIQRTQQEDSAVYLCASTDAETQYFGPGTRLLVL.

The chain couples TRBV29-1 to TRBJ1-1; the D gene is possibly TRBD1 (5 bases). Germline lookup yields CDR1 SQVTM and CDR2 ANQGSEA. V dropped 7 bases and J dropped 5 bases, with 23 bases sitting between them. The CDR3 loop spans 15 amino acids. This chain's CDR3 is CSASRGGSGGTEAFF. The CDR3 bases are TGCAGCGCTTCCCGAGGAGGTTCCGGGGGTACTGAAGCTTTCTTT.

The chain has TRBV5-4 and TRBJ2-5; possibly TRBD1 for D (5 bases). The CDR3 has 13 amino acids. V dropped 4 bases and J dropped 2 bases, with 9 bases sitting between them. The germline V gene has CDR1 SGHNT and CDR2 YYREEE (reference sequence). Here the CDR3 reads CASSIDRQETQYF. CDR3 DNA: TGTGCCAGCAGCATTGACAGACAAGAGACCCAGTACTTC. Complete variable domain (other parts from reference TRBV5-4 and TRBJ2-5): ETGVTQSPTHLIKTRGQQVTLRCSSQSGHNTVSWYQQALGQGPQFIFQYYREEENGRGNFPPRFSGLQFPNYSSELNVNALELDDSALYLCASSIDRQETQYFGPGTRLLVL.

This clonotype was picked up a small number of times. The chain's CDR3 is CASSATGSRRYEQYF. DNA for the CDR3: TGTGCCAGCAGTGCGACTGGATCCAGGAGATACGAGCAGTACTTC. The V gene is TRBV12-3 or TRBV12-4, the J gene TRBJ2-7; no definite D call. Trimming removed 5 bases at V and 4 bases at J, with 18 bases between. The CDR3 loop spans 15 amino acids.

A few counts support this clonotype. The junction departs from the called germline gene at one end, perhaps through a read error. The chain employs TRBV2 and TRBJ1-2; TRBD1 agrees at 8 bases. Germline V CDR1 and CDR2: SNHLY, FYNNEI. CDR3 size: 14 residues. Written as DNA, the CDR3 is TGTGCCAGCAGGGAAGGGACAGGAGACTATGGCTACACCTTC. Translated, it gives CASREGTGDYGYTF.

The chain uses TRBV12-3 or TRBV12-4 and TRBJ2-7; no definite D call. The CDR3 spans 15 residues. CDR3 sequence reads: CASGLVRGYEGEQYF. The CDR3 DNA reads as TGTGCTAGTGGTTTGGTACGAGGATATGAAGGCGAGCAGTACTTC.

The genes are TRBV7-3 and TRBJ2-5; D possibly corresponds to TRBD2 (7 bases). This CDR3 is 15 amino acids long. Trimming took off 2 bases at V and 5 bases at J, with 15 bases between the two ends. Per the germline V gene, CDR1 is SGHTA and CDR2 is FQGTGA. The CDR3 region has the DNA TGTGCCAGCAGCTTAGTGGCACGGGGGGCGGAGACCCAGTACTTC. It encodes CASSLVARGAETQYF.

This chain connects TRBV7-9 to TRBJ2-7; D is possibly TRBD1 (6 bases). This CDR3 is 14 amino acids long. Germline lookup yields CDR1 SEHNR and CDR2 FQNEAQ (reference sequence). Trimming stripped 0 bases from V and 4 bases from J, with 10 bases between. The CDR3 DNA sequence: TGTGCCAGCAGCTTAGCTCAGGGACATTACGAGCAGTACTTC. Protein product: CASSLAQGHYEQYF. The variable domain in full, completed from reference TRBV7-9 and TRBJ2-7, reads DTGVSQNPRHKITKRGQNVTFRCDPISEHNRLYWYRQTLGQGPEFLTYFQNEAQLEKSRLLSDRFSAERPKGSFSTLEIQRTEQGDSAMYLCASSLAQGHYEQYFGPGTRLTVT.

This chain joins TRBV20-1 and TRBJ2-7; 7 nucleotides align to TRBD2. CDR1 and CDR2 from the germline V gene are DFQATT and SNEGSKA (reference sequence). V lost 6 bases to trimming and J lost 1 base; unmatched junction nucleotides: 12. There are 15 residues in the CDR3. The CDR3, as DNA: TGCAGTGCCCCAGATCGCACGGGGGGATCCTACGAGCAGTACTTC. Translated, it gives CSAPDRTGGSYEQYF.

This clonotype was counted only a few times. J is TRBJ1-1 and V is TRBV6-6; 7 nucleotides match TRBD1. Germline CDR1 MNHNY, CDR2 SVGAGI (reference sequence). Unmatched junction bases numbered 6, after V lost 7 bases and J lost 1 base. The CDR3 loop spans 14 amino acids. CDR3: CASTPGTANTEAFF. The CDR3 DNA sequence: TGTGCCAGCACCCCGGGGACAGCGAACACTGAAGCTTTCTTT.